The TCR beta chain under discussion was sequenced for a study of blood T cell repertoires in COVID-19. Whole-study context: From the United States, Italy and Spain came samples of acute and convalescent COVID-19.

Germline CDR1 is LGHNT and CDR2 is FRNRAP. The CDR3 covers 16 residues. The ends were cut back, 2 bases at V and 4 bases at J, with 17 bases in the middle. The table lists this clone with a few counts. The protocol was immunoSEQ multiplex PCR, while the TCRdb copy is restricted to in-frame clones and leaves out a portion. The sample lists 130,000 to 150,000 clones; roughly 76% were seen once. The sequenced sample was peripheral blood. The TCR originated in a human donor with acute or convalescent COVID-19. The donor label of this sample is uncertain. The chain couples TRBV12-5 to TRBJ1-1; D is perhaps TRBD1 (6 bases). The CDR3 loop reads CASGLPPGHFGTEAFF. Here the CDR3 DNA reads TGTGCTAGTGGTTTGCCCCCGGGACATTTTGGCACTGAAGCTTTCTTT.